The 14 T cell receptor beta chains below come from one sample, sequenced in a study of blood T cell repertoires in COVID-19. The data were produced by immunoSEQ multiplex PCR, yet TCRdb's version contains in-frame clones alone and is incomplete. The sample consists of about 200,000 clones, less than 90% of them appearing once. Sequenced input: PBMCs or T cells enriched from blood (not recorded which). Receptors originate from a woman aged 25 to 45 who had been exposed to COVID-19.

The V gene is TRBV10-2, the J gene TRBJ2-1, with D maybe TRBD2 (6 bases). The V gene's germline CDR1 is WSHSY and CDR2 SAAADI. The CDR3 is 13 amino acids. The V gene lost 6 bases and the J gene lost 8 bases, with 14 bases spanning the gap. The CDR3 loop reads CASRYGTFYEQFF. For the CDR3, the DNA is TGCGCCAGCAGATACGGGACTTTCTATGAGCAGTTCTTC.

The chain has TRBV18 and TRBJ2-1; no clear D. CDR3 size: 16 residues. Looked up from germline, CDR1 is KGHSH and CDR2 is LQKENI. The V gene lost 5 bases and the J gene lost 0 bases, with 14 bases spanning the gap. This CDR3 reads CASSRFTRDSYNEQFF. The DNA for the CDR3 is TGTGCCAGCTCAAGATTTACTCGAGACTCCTACAATGAGCAGTTCTTC.

The chain is built from TRBV19 and TRBJ1-1; 9 bases line up with TRBD1. This CDR3 has 14 residues. The V and J ends lost 9 bases and 3 bases, in that order; junction bases with no gene match: 8. CDR1 and CDR2 (germline): LNHDA, SQIVND (reference sequence). CDR3 DNA: TGTGCCAGCGGACAGGGGACGGTGCACACTGAAGCTTTCTTT. This codes for CASGQGTVHTEAFF.

The chain has TRBV28 and TRBJ1-2; the D is unclear. The V end lost 7 bases, the J end lost 4 bases, and 22 bases lay between the germline ends. Germline-derived CDR1 and CDR2 are MDHEN and SYDVKM. The CDR3 consists of 16 residues. The CDR3 loop is CASNPLESLFSYGYTF. CDR3 nucleotides: TGTGCCAGCAACCCCTTAGAAAGCCTTTTTAGCTATGGCTACACCTTC.

This sequence joins TRBV15 and TRBJ2-7; TRBD1 matches at 7 bases. V shed 4 bases, J shed 2 bases, and the junction held 5 bases outside the gene matches. Germline CDR1 and CDR2: LNHNV and YYDKDF (reference sequence). The CDR3 has 14 amino acids. CDR3 sequence reads: CATSKPGQPYEQYF. CDR3 sequence (DNA): TGTGCCACCAGCAAACCGGGACAGCCCTACGAGCAGTACTTC.

The chain carries TRBV9 and TRBJ2-2; the D gene is possibly TRBD1 (6 bases). Germline loops: CDR1 SGDLS, CDR2 YYNGEE. The ends were cut back, 2 bases at V and 2 bases at J, with 10 bases in the middle. The CDR3 consists of 15 residues. CDR3 amino acids: CASSVRDINTGELFF. CDR3 nucleotides: TGTGCCAGCAGCGTCCGGGACATAAACACCGGGGAGCTGTTTTTT.

The rearrangement uses TRBV3-1 (or the pseudogene TRBV3-2) and TRBJ2-3; 11 nucleotides line up with TRBD2. Trimming took 3 bases from V and 0 from J; bases not matched to a gene: 14. Germline V gene sequence: CDR1 LGHDT, CDR2 YNNKEL (reference sequence). The CDR3 contains 20 residues. CDR3 in DNA: TGTGCCAGCAGCCAGGTCGGACTAGCGGGCTACGAAGTAAGCACAGATACGCAGTATTTT. Its translation: CASSQVGLAGYEVSTDTQYF.

This clone occurred a few times. The rearrangement links TRBV19 to TRBJ1-1; D might be TRBD1 (6 bases). V lost 3 bases and J lost 9, with 17 bases in between. The CDR3 length is 14 residues. CDR1 is LNHDA and CDR2 is SQIVND in the germline V gene (reference sequence). CDR3 nucleotide sequence: TGTGCCAGTAGTATCGGGAGGCGGGGGGCGAAAGCTTTCTTT. Its translation: CASSIGRRGAKAFF. The full variable domain, its missing parts supplied by reference TRBV19 and TRBJ1-1, is DGGITQSPKYLFRKEGQNVTLSCEQNLNHDAMYWYRQDPGQGLRLIYYSQIVNDFQKGDIAEGYSVSREKKESFPLTVTSAQKNPTAFYLCASSIGRRGAKAFFGQGTRLTVV.

The chain carries TRBV10-3 and TRBJ2-5; weak D call: TRBD2 (5 bases). This CDR3 comprises 13 residues. Germline loops: CDR1 ENHRY, CDR2 SYGVKD. V dropped 7 bases and J dropped 5 bases, with 14 bases sitting between them. The CDR3 here is CAINAGLGETQYF. CDR3 nucleotides: TGTGCCATCAATGCGGGCCTCGGGGAGACCCAGTACTTC.

J is TRBJ2-1 and V is TRBV11-1, with D possibly being TRBD2 (5 bases). CDR1 is SGHAT, CDR2 FQDESV, per germline (reference sequence). Trimming took off 3 bases at V and 1 base at J, with 10 bases between the two ends. There are 15 residues in the CDR3. The CDR3 coding sequence is TGTGCCAGCAGCTTTTTAGAGCGGTCCTACAATGAGCAGTTCTTC. It yields the protein CASSFLERSYNEQFF.

This chain uses TRBV5-5 with TRBJ1-5; D remains unclear. This CDR3 is built from 14 residues. Germline CDR1 reads SGHKS; CDR2 reads YYEKEE (reference sequence). Trimming left V 0 bases short and J 3 bases short, with 7 bases between. The CDR3 bases are TGTGCCAGCAGCTTGGTACAGCTCAATCAGCCCCAGCATTTT. Translated: CASSLVQLNQPQHF.

This sequence joins TRBV24-1 and TRBJ2-3; 12 bases agree with TRBD2. Looked up from germline, CDR1 is KGHDR and CDR2 is SFDVKD. The V and J ends lost 12 bases and 6 bases, in that order; junction bases with no gene match: 12. The CDR3 contains 15 residues. The CDR3 sequence is CASDSSGTSGDTQYF. In nucleotides, the CDR3 is TGTGCCTCCGACTCCTCCGGGACTAGCGGGGATACGCAGTATTTT.

This chain uses TRBV11-2 with TRBJ2-5; 8 nucleotides align to TRBD2. Trimming took 5 bases from V and 5 from J; bases not matched to a gene: 10. CDR3 length: 15 residues. CDR1 SGHAT and CDR2 FQNNGV come from the germline V gene. CDR3 loop: CASSGSGGIAETQYF. The CDR3 DNA reads TGTGCCAGCAGCGGGAGCGGGGGCATAGCCGAGACCCAGTACTTC.

The chain has TRBV12-5 and TRBJ2-1; 8 nucleotides match TRBD2. With 6 bases clipped from V and 0 bases from J, the junction kept 4 bases outside the gene matches. CDR1 and CDR2 from the germline V gene are LGHNT and FRNRAP. The CDR3 loop spans 15 amino acids. The CDR3 DNA sequence: TGTGCTAGTGGGTCCGGGACTAGCTCCTACAATGAGCAGTTCTTC. Its translation: CASGSGTSSYNEQFF.